This TCR beta chain was sequenced during a study of spatial heterogeneity in lung cancer (dated by TCRdb to about 2019). Study-wide context: More beta-chain than alpha-chain transcripts were consistently detected, likely reflecting higher beta-chain transcript abundance. The study linked features of the TCR repertoire to counts of nonsynonymous mutations, which were determined by whole-exome sequencing of tumor tissue. In non-small cell lung cancer, the study quantitatively compared TCR alpha and beta repertoires across several tumor regions, matched nontumor lung, and blood. Both alpha and beta chains were TCR-sequenced in 200 to 250 tumor regions, around 65 matched nontumor lung samples and 56 PBMC samples obtained at surgery. In the raw uncorrected reads, each unique combination of TCR and UMI appeared on average more than ten times. TCR transcript counts in tumor regions correlated strongly with a T cell transcriptional module score from matched bulk RNA-seq.

The time point label on this specimen signifies: sample taken at primary tumor resection. Donors were 70 or so patients with early-stage, untreated non-small cell lung cancer from the lung TRACERx cohort. TCR sequencing used whole RNA extracted from tumor and nontumor lung tissue, or from cryopreserved PBMC samples, without cell sorting. Patients were selected for TCR sequencing only if sufficient RNA was available from at least two tumor regions. Before being selected, tumor and adjacent nontumor lung specimens were reviewed by a lung pathologist. The germline V gene (reference sequence) supplies CDR1 SGHKS and CDR2 YYEKEE. V is clipped by 0 bases and J by 4 bases, and the sequence between their germline boundaries is 8 bases long. The CDR3 spans 13 residues, from the cysteine through the phenylalanine. Just CDR3 DNA is preserved here, 39 bases in frame from base 1. Preparation of the library involved 5' RACE. The data were produced on a NextSeq 500. To allow correction of PCR and sequencing errors, the TCR library protocol tagged every TCR cDNA molecule with a unique molecular identifier. In the authors' own workflow: TCR identification, UMI-based error correction and CDR3 extraction were all carried out with Decombinator tools. Expanded TCRs were defined as those above a frequency of 2 per 1,000, corresponding to the top 1% of the tumor frequency distribution. Expanded tumor TCRs statistically deemed absent (corrected P<0.05) from at least one tumor region were classed as regional, and all other expanded tumor TCRs were classed as ubiquitous. Rényi diversity was computed with the R vegan package after subsampling each repertoire 100 times to 5,000 TCRs. To build CDR3 similarity networks, amino acid triplet string-kernel similarity was used, and CDR3s were connected when their pairwise similarity was above 0.82. The public reads were reprocessed in TCRdb via fastp at Q25 and MiXCR, keeping in-frame beta chains. Under each unique CDR3 protein, matching rows form one entry showing the most common genes and DNA. TCRdb, not the original authors, processed these V and J calls. In this sample the table shows roughly 19,000 distinct CDR3 sequences, 7.5% of which occur a single time. In total, the top ten clones hold 20% to 25% of the sample.

The table lists this clonotype with a few counts. The specificity of this receptor is unknown. Per-base qualities were not stored, and no clone one base away is much larger. Overall results and qualifications from the work: Estimated TCR-seq coverage of tumor T cells was only roughly 7% for alpha chains and roughly 13% for beta chains. Counts of ubiquitous and regional expanded TCRs were found to correlate with counts of ubiquitous and regional nonsynonymous mutations, respectively. Confirming at a functional level the hypothesis that regional TCRs recognize regional mutations was considered to require additional single-cell paired TCR alpha and beta sequencing. The tumor nonsynonymous mutation count correlated with the number of expanded alpha and beta TCRs within the tumor.

This sequence originates from a male donor with early-stage non-small cell lung cancer. Recombination linked TRBV5-5 to TRBJ2-7; TRBD2 is perhaps the D gene, given 6 matching bases. The sequencing used lung tumor tissue, collected at surgery. The CDR3 has the sequence CASSLGGTYEQYF. The bases read TGTGCCAGCAGCTTGGGGGGGACTTACGAGCAGTACTTC.